Here is one T cell receptor (beta chain) with its context. Antigen unknown. The germline V gene encodes CDR1 LNHDA and CDR2 SQIVND (reference sequence). The CDR3 is 16 amino acids. The trim removed 4 bases at V and 3 bases at J, leaving 7 bases unmatched. This sample was included in a study of cytomegalovirus exposure and HLA in healthy donors. Repertoires were generated with immunoSEQ multiplex PCR, while TCRdb's copy carries only in-frame clones and drops some. The sample consists of under 200,000 clones, 75% to 95% of them appearing once. Study-level points and caveats: In vitro, a few CMV-associated chains proved specific for CMV antigens. Listed as cytomegalovirus-associated were 150 to 200 TCR beta chains. Most TCR sequences were uncommon, yet certain public TCRs appeared in many donors.

The sequenced material came from PBMCs. The rearrangement joins TRBV19 to TRBJ2-7, with 12 bases fitting TRBD2. This receptor was taken from a woman under 30 in good health and CMV-seropositive. This CDR3 is CASSTRTSGKSYEQYF. The CDR3 DNA reads TGTGCCAGTAGTACGAGGACTAGCGGGAAGAGCTACGAGCAGTACTTC.